One and the same sample provided the 29 T cell receptor beta chains below, sequenced in a study of post-analysis software for immune sequencing data. Findings and caveats of the study: TRBV5-6, TRBV5-1 and TRBV20-1 belonged to a set of about five TRBV segments that were more frequent in patients than controls.

Incorporated into the TCR beta cDNA libraries were unique molecular identifiers, which served to reduce PCR and sequencing biases. MiXCR, run by TCRdb on the PCR reads, gives a single entry per CDR3 protein. There are about 540,000 distinct CDR3 sequences in the sample; 30% to 40% occur only once, and 4.5% to 7.5% lies in the top ten. Their antigens are not known. The sample consisted of blood. Receptors were obtained from a girl between 2 and 17 years old with multiple sclerosis.

The chain couples TRBV29-1 to TRBJ2-7; TRBD1 might be the D (6 bases). The ends were cut back, 6 bases at V and 2 bases at J, with 8 bases in the middle. CDR3 length: 11 residues. Germline CDR1 is SQVTM and CDR2 is ANQGSEA. The DNA for the CDR3 is TGCAGCGTGGGACATCCCTACGAGCAGTACTTC. As protein: CSVGHPYEQYF.

The DNA of the CDR3 is TGCAGTGTTCTCCCCCCTGACACTGAAGCTTTCTTT. It yields the protein CSVLPPDTEAFF. The chain carries TRBV20-1 and TRBJ1-1; D unclear. Trimming removed 7 bases from V and 3 bases from J, with 12 bases in between. This CDR3 contains 12 residues. Germline CDR1 and CDR2: DFQATT and SNEGSKA (reference sequence).

J is TRBJ2-5 and V is TRBV7-9, with D possibly TRBD2 on 6 matching bases. V lost 8 bases, J lost 2 bases, and 21 bases lay in between. CDR1 is SEHNR and CDR2 is FQNEAQ in the germline V gene (reference sequence). This CDR3 has 16 amino acids. Written as DNA, the CDR3 is TGTGCCAGCTGCTACCATTTGGGGGGTAGGCAAGAGACCCAGTACTTC. This encodes CASCYHLGGRQETQYF.

The rearrangement links TRBV12-5 to TRBJ2-4, with TRBD2 matching 11 bases. CDR3 size: 22 residues. Germline CDR1 and CDR2: LGHNT and FRNRAP. Trimming cost V 2 bases and J 4 bases; bases outside gene matches: 22. The CDR3 spells CASGLLQGIGSLASGGKNIQYF. The CDR3 DNA follows: TGTGCTAGTGGTTTGCTACAGGGGATCGGTTCTCTTGCTAGCGGGGGGAAAAACATTCAGTACTTC.

This clonotype has more than one count but fewer than ten. V is TRBV7-3 and J is TRBJ1-2, with D hard to call. Trimming took off 0 bases at V and 8 bases at J, with 13 bases between the two ends. This CDR3 comprises 14 residues. Germline assignment: CDR1 SGHTA and CDR2 FQGTGA. CDR3 amino acids: CASSLTVLGEGYTF. The CDR3 DNA reads as TGTGCCAGCAGCTTAACGGTCCTCGGGGAAGGCTACACCTTC.

This clonotype was found a few times. The rearrangement joins TRBV6-1 to TRBJ1-3; D remains ambiguous. The V gene lost 5 bases and the J gene lost 0 bases, with 2 bases spanning the gap. The CDR3 contains 12 residues. Germline assignment: CDR1 MNHNS and CDR2 SASEGT. CDR3 coding DNA: TGTGCCAGCAGTCTCTCTGGAAACACCATATATTTT. As protein: CASSLSGNTIYF.

The J gene is TRBJ2-1, the V gene TRBV4-1; 11 nucleotides line up with TRBD2. CDR3 size: 15 residues. Germline CDR1 is MGHRA and CDR2 is YSYEKL. Trimming cost V 3 bases and J 8 bases; bases outside gene matches: 6. In nucleotides, the CDR3 is TGCGCCAGCAGCCAGGTTAGCGGGGGGGCAGATGAGCAGTTCTTC. This gives the protein CASSQVSGGADEQFF.

This sequence joins TRBV28 and TRBJ1-5; no reliable D call. V was trimmed by 2 bases and J by 4 bases, leaving 15 bases between them. The CDR3 extends over 16 amino acids. The germline CDR1 and CDR2 sequences are MDHEN and SYDVKM. The CDR3 region has the DNA TGTGCCAGCAGTTTACGTCTTCATTTTGAGAATCAGCCCCAGCATTTT. Translating gives CASSLRLHFENQPQHF.

This chain links TRBV5-1 with TRBJ2-7; D remains ambiguous. The J call may be mistaken, given a closer DNA end match to TRBJ2-5. The CDR3 covers 14 residues. CDR1 SGHRS and CDR2 YFSETQ come from the germline V gene. CDR3 amino acids: CASSLEAGVETQYF. The DNA for the CDR3 is TGCGCCAGCAGCTTGGAGGCAGGCGTGGAGACCCAGTACTTC.

The sample holds a few counts of this clonotype. The chain uses TRBV29-1 and TRBJ1-1; 7 positions agree with TRBD1. Germline assignment: CDR1 SQVTM and CDR2 ANQGSEA. The length of the CDR3 is 13 residues. With V trimmed by 7 bases and J by 1 base, 6 bases remained unmatched. In nucleotides, the CDR3 is TGCAGCGCGGGACAGAGCAAGAACACTGAAGCTTTCTTT. Translation: CSAGQSKNTEAFF.

The chain has TRBV6-1 and TRBJ1-5; a possible D gene is TRBD1 (5 bases). This CDR3 comprises 13 residues. Germline-derived CDR1 and CDR2 are MNHNS and SASEGT. The V end lost 4 bases, the J end lost 9 bases, and 13 bases lay between the germline ends. The CDR3 DNA reads TGTGCCAGCAGTGTAGGGGATACTGGGCCCCAGCATTTT. This codes for CASSVGDTGPQHF.

V usage is TRBV7-8 and J usage is TRBJ1-1, with a weak D call TRBD1 (5 bases). Germline CDR1 reads SGHVS; CDR2 reads FQNEAQ. The germline V and J ends were trimmed by 5 bases and 4 bases, with 20 bases remaining between them. This CDR3 has 16 amino acids. The CDR3 nucleotides read TGTGCCAGCAGCCCGGGAGGGGTGGGATTGAGCACTGAAGCTTTCTTT. Its translation is CASSPGGVGLSTEAFF.

This clonotype was seen just once. The chain is built from TRBV12-3 or TRBV12-4 and TRBJ1-2; no reliable D call. The CDR3 has 13 residues. V was trimmed by 3 bases and J by 7 bases, leaving 12 bases between them. The CDR3 sequence is CASSFTQDGGYTF. In nucleotides, the CDR3 is TGTGCCAGCAGTTTTACTCAGGACGGTGGCTACACCTTC.

The chain combines TRBV7-9 with TRBJ1-4; 9 bases fit TRBD1. Germline V gene sequence: CDR1 SEHNR, CDR2 FQNEAQ (reference sequence). V lost 0 bases, J lost 5 bases, and 7 bases stayed unmatched. The CDR3 totals 17 residues. In nucleotides, the CDR3 is TGTGCCAGCAGCTTAGCCCCTAGGGACAGGGCGAATGAAAAACTGTTTTTT. Its protein is CASSLAPRDRANEKLFF.

This chain's CDR3 is CSARALNEQFF. The CDR3 region has the DNA TGCAGTGCTAGAGCACTGAATGAGCAGTTCTTC. This chain uses TRBV20-1 with TRBJ2-1; no reliable D call. The CDR3 has 11 residues. Trimming took off 1 base at V and 7 bases at J, with 5 bases between the two ends. Germline V gene data show CDR1 as DFQATT and CDR2 as SNEGSKA (reference sequence).

V and J are TRBV19 and TRBJ1-1; a possible D gene is TRBD1 (5 bases). Germline V gives CDR1 LNHDA, CDR2 SQIVND (reference sequence). This CDR3 has 16 amino acids. V was clipped by 7 bases and J by 3 bases, with 21 bases between them. This chain's CDR3 is CASTLNGGKGYTEAFF. For the CDR3, the DNA is TGTGCCAGTACCCTAAACGGGGGTAAAGGGTACACTGAAGCTTTCTTT.

V and J are TRBV29-1 and TRBJ2-3; D is unresolved. Germline V gene lookup returns CDR1 SQVTM and CDR2 ANQGSEA. V was cut by 1 base and J by 4 bases, with 9 bases left in between. The length of the CDR3 is 13 residues. CDR3 in DNA: TGCAGCGTTGAAGCTTCCAGTGCAGATACGCAGTATTTT. It yields the protein CSVEASSADTQYF.

The genes are TRBV20-1 and TRBJ2-1; D may be TRBD2 (6 bases). Per the germline V gene, CDR1 is DFQATT and CDR2 is SNEGSKA (reference sequence). The CDR3 sequence is 14 residues long. V was clipped by 2 bases and J by 5 bases, with 13 bases between them. CDR3 bases: TGCAGTGCTAGACTTCCGGGGGTTAACAATGAGCAGTTCTTC. It codes for CSARLPGVNNEQFF.

The chain joins TRBV7-8 to TRBJ2-1; D gene unclear. Trimming pared 5 bases from V and 6 bases from J, leaving 14 bases between. Germline loops: CDR1 SGHVS, CDR2 FQNEAQ. This CDR3 spans 14 amino acids. Here the CDR3 DNA reads TGTGCCAGCAGCCCACCTCAAATGGCCAATGAGCAGTTCTTC. It yields the protein CASSPPQMANEQFF.

Ten or more counts support this clonotype. The chain joins TRBV5-1 to TRBJ1-1, with a tentative D call TRBD1 (5 bases). V was cut by 2 bases and J by 1 base, with 6 bases left in between. Germline CDR1 is SGHRS and CDR2 is YFSETQ. This CDR3 has 13 amino acids. This CDR3 is CASSLQENTEAFF. The DNA for the CDR3 is TGCGCCAGCAGCTTACAGGAGAACACTGAAGCTTTCTTT.

This chain uses TRBV7-3 with TRBJ2-1, with 9 bases fitting TRBD1. CDR3 size: 16 residues. V was clipped by 4 bases and J by 5 bases; unmatched bases: 9. CDR1 and CDR2 from the germline V gene are SGHTA and FQGTGA. The DNA for the CDR3 is TGTGCCAGCAGCTCCGAAGCCGGGACAGGGCACAATGAGCAGTTCTTC. Its translation: CASSSEAGTGHNEQFF.

This CDR3 reads CASSLADPGQGSLGSYNEQYF. As DNA, the CDR3 is TGTGCCAGCAGTTTAGCCGACCCGGGACAGGGGTCGTTAGGCTCCTACAATGAGCAGTACTTC. The chain has TRBV12-3 or TRBV12-4 and TRBJ2-1, with 10 bases fitting TRBD1. The better agreement between TRBJ2-7 and the DNA end casts doubt on the J call. This CDR3 comprises 21 residues.

This clonotype was seen more than once but under ten times. This rearrangement joins TRBV20-1 to TRBJ2-1, with a possible D match to TRBD2 (5 bases). Trimming stripped 0 bases from V and 0 bases from J, with 9 bases between. This CDR3 has 15 amino acids. Per germline, CDR1 DFQATT and CDR2 SNEGSKA (reference sequence). Written as DNA, the CDR3 is TGCAGTGCTAGAGATACGAGGGACTCCTACAATGAGCAGTTCTTC. Translating gives CSARDTRDSYNEQFF.

The chain combines TRBV6-1 with TRBJ1-4, with D unclear. V was cut by 0 bases and J by 6 bases, with 11 bases left in between. Germline V gene lookup returns CDR1 MNHNS and CDR2 SASEGT. This CDR3 is 15 amino acids long. The DNA of the CDR3 is TGTGCCAGCAGTGAAGCGTCGGGTGGGGATGAAAAACTGTTTTTT. This sequence encodes CASSEASGGDEKLFF.

This clonotype was found a few times. V gene TRBV3-1 combines with J gene TRBJ2-5; 7 nucleotides agree with TRBD1. Trimming removed 4 bases from V and 2 bases from J; junction bases left unmatched: 7. Per the germline V gene, CDR1 is LGHDT and CDR2 is YNNKEL (reference sequence). This CDR3 region has 15 residues. The DNA for the CDR3 is TGTGCCAGCAGCCTCGACAGGGAGTTACAAGAGACCCAGTACTTC. Its protein product is CASSLDRELQETQYF.

The chain links TRBV5-1 to TRBJ2-1, with D possibly matching TRBD2 (5 bases). Trimming removed 0 bases at V and 3 bases at J, with 13 bases between. The length of the CDR3 is 16 residues. The germline V gene encodes CDR1 SGHRS and CDR2 YFSETQ. For the CDR3, the DNA is TGCGCCAGCAGCTTGGGGGAACTCCGGGGCTACAATGAGCAGTTCTTC. Its protein product is CASSLGELRGYNEQFF.

This clonotype was detected only a few times. The V call is TRBV20-1, the J call TRBJ2-3, with no clear D. The germline CDR1 and CDR2 sequences are DFQATT and SNEGSKA (reference sequence). The germline V and J ends were trimmed by 4 bases and 0 bases, with 14 bases remaining between them. CDR3 length equals 15 residues. As DNA, the CDR3 is TGCAGTGCTATTACGTTGTTTCCTAGCACAGATACGCAGTATTTT. It codes for CSAITLFPSTDTQYF.

The V gene is TRBV18, the J gene TRBJ2-3, with D uncertain. V was trimmed by 3 bases and J by 2 bases, leaving 9 bases between them. The CDR3 is 14 residues long. Germline CDR1 is KGHSH and CDR2 is LQKENI. Here the CDR3 DNA reads TGTGCCAGCTCACCTAGGCAGCTCACAGATACGCAGTATTTT. Translation: CASSPRQLTDTQYF.

The chain has TRBV11-2 and TRBJ2-7; the D gene is possibly TRBD2 (5 bases). V gave up 6 bases and J gave up 7 bases, with 16 bases separating them. Looked up from germline, CDR1 is SGHAT and CDR2 is FQNNGV. The CDR3 has 13 residues. The CDR3 loop is CASSRAPSGEQYF. CDR3 nucleotides: TGTGCCAGCAGTCGGGCCCCTTCGGGAGAGCAGTACTTC.